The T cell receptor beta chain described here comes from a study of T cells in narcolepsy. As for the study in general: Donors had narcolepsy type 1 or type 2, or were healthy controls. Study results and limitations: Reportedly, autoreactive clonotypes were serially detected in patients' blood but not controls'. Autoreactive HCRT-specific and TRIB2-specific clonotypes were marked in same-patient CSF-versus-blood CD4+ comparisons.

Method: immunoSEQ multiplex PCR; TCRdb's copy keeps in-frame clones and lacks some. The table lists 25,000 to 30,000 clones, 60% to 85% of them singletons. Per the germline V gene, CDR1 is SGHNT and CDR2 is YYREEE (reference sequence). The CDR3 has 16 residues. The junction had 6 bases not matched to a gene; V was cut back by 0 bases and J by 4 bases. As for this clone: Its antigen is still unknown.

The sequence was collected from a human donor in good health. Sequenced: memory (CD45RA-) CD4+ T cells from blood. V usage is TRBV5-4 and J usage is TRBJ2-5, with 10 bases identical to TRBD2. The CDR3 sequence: CASSLGTSGSGETQYF. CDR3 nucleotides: TGTGCCAGCAGCTTGGGGACTAGCGGTAGTGGAGAGACCCAGTACTTC.